This passage covers 30 T cell receptor beta chains from one sample sequenced in a study of T cells after yellow fever vaccination. TCRdb recomputed calls from the 5' RACE reads with MiXCR, one row per CDR3 protein. Among about 170,000 distinct CDR3 sequences listed, about 11% were seen once. The sample in question was CD8+ T cells sorted from PBMCs, obtained 15 days after the yellow fever booster vaccination. The receptor source for this set is a man aged 18 to 35 who received the YFV17D yellow fever vaccine.

A few counts support this clonotype. The V and J genes are TRBV6-5 and TRBJ2-1; D is possibly TRBD1 (5 bases). Trimming took off 5 bases at V and 6 bases at J, with 14 bases between the two ends. CDR1 is MNHEY and CDR2 is SVGAGI in the germline V gene. The CDR3 totals 14 residues. The CDR3 protein is CASSRLWGPNEQFF. CDR3 bases: TGTGCCAGCAGTCGCCTTTGGGGCCCCAATGAGCAGTTCTTC.

This clonotype was observed at least ten times. The chain couples TRBV6-5 to TRBJ2-1; D is unresolved. The CDR3 extends over 15 amino acids. Germline CDR1 MNHEY, CDR2 SVGAGI. The ends were cut back, 0 bases at V and 8 bases at J, with 14 bases in the middle. The CDR3 region is CASSYSPRTFYEQFF. As DNA, the CDR3 is TGTGCCAGCAGTTACTCCCCCAGGACGTTCTATGAGCAGTTCTTC.

CDR3 protein: CASSLEGKETQYF. The CDR3, as DNA: TGCGCCAGCAGCTTGGAGGGAAAAGAGACCCAGTACTTC. The rearrangement joins TRBV5-1 to TRBJ2-5; D gene unclear. Germline V gene sequence: CDR1 SGHRS, CDR2 YFSETQ. This CDR3 has 13 residues. Trimming stripped 0 bases from V and 3 bases from J, with 6 bases between. Full variable domain (remainder filled in from reference TRBV5-1 and TRBJ2-5): KAGVTQTPRYLIKTRGQQVTLSCSPISGHRSVSWYQQTPGQGLQFLFEYFSETQRNKGNFPGRFSGRQFSNSRSEMNVSTLELGDSALYLCASSLEGKETQYFGPGTRLLVL.

The chain joins TRBV6-2 or TRBV6-3 to TRBJ2-5; 7 bases fit TRBD1. The CDR3 loop spans 17 amino acids. Germline CDR1 reads MNHEY; CDR2 reads SVGEGT. With 3 bases clipped from V and 4 bases from J, the junction kept 14 bases outside the gene matches. CDR3 amino acids: CASSYHSGTVSSETQYF. The DNA of the CDR3 is TGTGCCAGCAGTTATCACTCCGGGACAGTTTCCTCAGAGACCCAGTACTTC.

This rearrangement joins TRBV7-6 to TRBJ2-1; the D is unclear. V lost 3 bases and J lost 0, with 9 bases in between. Per germline, CDR1 SGHVS and CDR2 FNYEAQ. The CDR3 consists of 15 residues. This chain's CDR3 is CASSLVESSYNEQFF. CDR3 bases: TGTGCCAGCAGCTTGGTGGAGAGCTCCTACAATGAGCAGTTCTTC.

This clonotype was picked up many times. The chain uses TRBV5-1 and TRBJ2-5, with 7 nucleotides matching TRBD1. The V and J ends lost 4 bases and 3 bases, in that order; junction bases with no gene match: 12. The CDR3 has 16 residues. The germline gives CDR1 SGHRS, CDR2 YFSETQ. Here the CDR3 DNA reads TGCGCCAGCAGCGACCCAACAGGGGCGGTAGAAGAGACCCAGTACTTC. Amino acids: CASSDPTGAVEETQYF. Together with reference TRBV5-1 and TRBJ2-5, the CDR3 gives the full variable domain: KAGVTQTPRYLIKTRGQQVTLSCSPISGHRSVSWYQQTPGQGLQFLFEYFSETQRNKGNFPGRFSGRQFSNSRSEMNVSTLELGDSALYLCASSDPTGAVEETQYFGPGTRLLVL.

The rearrangement uses TRBV5-1 and TRBJ1-2; 8 positions agree with TRBD1. Germline V gene sequence: CDR1 SGHRS, CDR2 YFSETQ. The length of the CDR3 is 13 residues. V lost 7 bases and J lost 4; bases outside the gene matches: 6. CDR3 DNA: TGCGCCAGCCGTTTGACAGGGGTCTATGGCTACACCTTC. It codes for CASRLTGVYGYTF.

This clonotype showed up just a few times. The rearrangement links TRBV29-1 to TRBJ2-3, with D possibly matching TRBD2 (6 bases). CDR1 and CDR2 (germline): SQVTM, ANQGSEA. The CDR3 is made up of 15 amino acids. V dropped 2 bases and J dropped 2 bases, with 14 bases sitting between them. CDR3 loop: CSVETGGEFTDTQYF. CDR3 DNA sequence: TGCAGCGTTGAAACAGGCGGGGAGTTCACAGATACGCAGTATTTT.

This clonotype turned up a few times. The V and J genes are TRBV7-9 and TRBJ1-6, with 8 positions matching TRBD1. Germline CDR1 SEHNR, CDR2 FQNEAQ (reference sequence). The CDR3 has 15 amino acids. Trimming removed 5 bases from V and 7 bases from J; junction bases left unmatched: 7. The CDR3 DNA reads TGTGCCAGCAGCCCGCGACAGGGGCTAAATTCACCCCTCCACTTT. It encodes CASSPRQGLNSPLHF. The whole variable domain, filled in from reference TRBV7-9 and TRBJ1-6, reads DTGVSQNPRHKITKRGQNVTFRCDPISEHNRLYWYRQTLGQGPEFLTYFQNEAQLEKSRLLSDRFSAERPKGSFSTLEIQRTEQGDSAMYLCASSPRQGLNSPLHFGNGTRLTVT.

This chain uses TRBV20-1 with TRBJ2-7, with a weak D call TRBD2 (6 bases). V shed 4 bases and J shed 6 bases, with 16 bases lying between them. Germline values: CDR1 DFQATT, CDR2 SNEGSKA (reference sequence). This CDR3 region has 13 residues. CDR3 in amino acids: CSATPGGAGEQYV. The CDR3 DNA reads as TGCAGTGCTACGCCCGGCGGGGCGGGCGAGCAGTACGTC.

This clonotype occurred a few times. V and J are TRBV27 and TRBJ2-3, with TRBD2 matching 7 bases. Trimming cost V 5 bases and J 4 bases; bases outside gene matches: 6. CDR3 length: 14 residues. Germline V gene sequence: CDR1 MNHEY, CDR2 SMNVEV (reference sequence). This CDR3 reads CASSSGAIPDTQYF. DNA of the CDR3: TGTGCCAGCAGTAGCGGGGCAATCCCAGATACGCAGTATTTT.

The V call is TRBV6-2 or TRBV6-3, the J call TRBJ2-7; D is uncertain. The CDR3 is made up of 14 amino acids. The V gene lost 6 bases and the J gene lost 0 bases, with 12 bases spanning the gap. The germline gives CDR1 MNHEY, CDR2 SVGEGT. The CDR3 loop is CASRQRVSSYEQYF. CDR3 nucleotide sequence: TGTGCCAGCAGACAAAGGGTGTCCTCCTACGAGCAGTACTTC.

Comment on this clonotype: Because the CDR3 is missing its conserved closing phenylalanine or tryptophan, this is likely a read error. The genes are TRBV15 and TRBJ2-6, with D maybe TRBD1 (7 bases). CDR3 size: 17 residues. The germline CDR1 and CDR2 sequences are LNHNV and YYDKDF (reference sequence). The V and J ends lost 8 bases and 0 bases respectively, with 17 bases between them. CDR3 residues: CATGQGGSFSGANVLTS. The CDR3 nucleotides are TGTGCCACCGGTCAGGGGGGAAGTTTCTCTGGGGCCAACGTCCTGACTTCC.

This clonotype came up many times. The rearrangement joins TRBV5-1 to TRBJ2-1, with 9 nucleotides matching TRBD1. The ends lost 3 bases at V and 10 bases at J; junction bases unmatched: 8. The CDR3 totals 14 residues. CDR1 and CDR2 from the germline V gene are SGHRS and YFSETQ. The CDR3 DNA reads TGCGCCAGCAGCTCAGGACAGGGGAGTGAGGAGCAGTTCTTC. Protein product: CASSSGQGSEEQFF.

This clonotype was observed once. The J gene is TRBJ2-3, the V gene TRBV27; 8 nucleotides agree with TRBD1. The CDR3 has 15 amino acids. The V gene end was trimmed by 2 bases and the J gene end by 2 bases; junction bases not matched to a gene: 3. Germline V gene lookup returns CDR1 MNHEY and CDR2 SMNVEV (reference sequence). CDR3 protein: CASSLGTGYTDTQYF. The CDR3 DNA is TGTGCCAGCAGTTTAGGGACAGGTTACACAGATACGCAGTATTTT.

This clonotype was seen ten or more times. J is TRBJ1-4 and V is TRBV4-1, with 8 bases that match TRBD1. Per germline, CDR1 MGHRA and CDR2 YSYEKL. After removal of 3 bases from V and 8 bases from J, the junction contained 14 bases not matched to a gene. The CDR3 spans 17 residues. CDR3 loop: CASSHPPAGQEGEKLFF. Here the CDR3 DNA reads TGCGCCAGCAGCCATCCCCCAGCGGGACAGGAGGGGGAAAAACTGTTTTTT.

This clonotype was detected only a few times. The V and J genes are TRBV9 and TRBJ2-2, with 8 bases fitting TRBD1. The V gene end was trimmed by 0 bases and the J gene end by 6 bases; junction bases not matched to a gene: 13. CDR3 length: 18 residues. Germline V gives CDR1 SGDLS, CDR2 YYNGEE. This CDR3 reads CASSVERSGRGHPGELFF. For the CDR3, the DNA is TGTGCCAGCAGCGTAGAGAGGTCAGGCAGGGGGCATCCCGGGGAGCTGTTTTTT.

This clonotype was detected only once. The V gene is TRBV9, the J gene TRBJ2-7; 9 bases match TRBD2. This CDR3 contains 14 residues. Trimming cost V 10 bases and J 5 bases; bases outside gene matches: 13. Per germline, CDR1 SGDLS and CDR2 YYNGEE. CDR3 in amino acids: CASNPGQRGDEQYF. As DNA, the CDR3 is TGTGCCTCTAACCCGGGACAGCGGGGGGACGAGCAGTACTTC.

This clonotype was seen only a few times. V and J are TRBV4-1 and TRBJ1-6; D remains unclear. Per germline, CDR1 MGHRA and CDR2 YSYEKL. The CDR3 runs to 13 residues. Trimming pared 0 bases from V and 7 bases from J, leaving 4 bases between. The DNA of the CDR3 is TGCGCCAGCAGCCAAGACCCGAATTCACCCCTCCACTTT. It codes for CASSQDPNSPLHF.

This chain links TRBV13 with TRBJ1-6, with D unclear. Trimming cost V 3 bases and J 0 bases, with 9 bases left between them. The length of the CDR3 is 16 residues. Germline CDR1 and CDR2: PRHDT and FYEKMQ (reference sequence). CDR3: CASSFEGSSYNSPLHF. CDR3 DNA sequence: TGTGCCAGCAGCTTCGAGGGAAGCTCCTATAATTCACCCCTCCACTTT.

This clonotype was seen repeatedly, ten times or more. V is TRBV19 and J is TRBJ1-2, with TRBD1 matching over 7 bases. The CDR3 length is 13 residues. CDR1 and CDR2 (germline): LNHDA, SQIVND (reference sequence). V lost 6 bases to trimming and J lost 4 bases; unmatched junction nucleotides: 5. The CDR3: CASRPGQSYGYTF. The CDR3 DNA sequence: TGTGCCAGTAGACCGGGACAGAGCTATGGCTACACCTTC.

This chain joins TRBV10-1 and TRBJ2-3; 7 bases are shared with TRBD2. The trim removed 1 base at V and 5 bases at J, leaving 6 bases unmatched. The CDR3 runs 15 residues. Germline loops: CDR1 WNHNN, CDR2 SYGVQD (reference sequence). CDR3 region: CASSEFRGEGDTQYF. In DNA, the CDR3 is TGCGCCAGCAGTGAGTTTCGGGGGGAGGGAGATACGCAGTATTTT.

This clonotype was recorded a few times. The chain uses TRBV4-2 and TRBJ2-5; 8 bases fit TRBD2. The trim removed 0 bases at V and 7 bases at J, leaving 7 bases unmatched. The length of the CDR3 is 15 residues. Germline loops: CDR1 LGHNA, CDR2 YNFKEQ. The CDR3 protein is CASSQEGGSGGTQYF. The CDR3 coding sequence is TGTGCCAGCAGCCAAGAGGGAGGGAGCGGGGGGACCCAGTACTTC.

This clonotype was recorded at least ten times. This chain uses TRBV7-2 with TRBJ2-3; D possibly corresponds to TRBD2 (6 bases). This CDR3 spans 16 amino acids. Germline V CDR1 and CDR2: SGHTA, FQGNSA. V lost 1 base and J lost 4, with 15 bases in between. CDR3 sequence (DNA): TGTGCCAGCAGCTTAGACTGGGGTGGGGAGGCAGATACGCAGTATTTT. Translation gives CASSLDWGGEADTQYF.

This clonotype was counted between two and nine times. This chain links TRBV11-2 with TRBJ2-1; D may be TRBD1 or TRBD2 (5 bases each). Trimming left V 5 bases short and J 10 bases short, with 18 bases between. There are 14 residues in the CDR3. Germline CDR1 reads SGHAT; CDR2 reads FQNNGV. The CDR3 spells CASSAADWDGEQFF. For the CDR3, the DNA is TGTGCCAGCAGCGCCGCAGACTGGGACGGCGAGCAGTTCTTC.

This clonotype was detected a few times. The V call is TRBV7-6, the J call TRBJ1-1; no clear D. The CDR3 length is 14 residues. V lost 1 base, J lost 3 bases, and 9 bases lay in between. CDR1 and CDR2 from the germline V gene are SGHVS and FNYEAQ. CDR3: CASSLGVQDTEAFF. Here the CDR3 DNA reads TGTGCCAGCAGCTTAGGGGTCCAAGACACTGAAGCTTTCTTT.

V usage is TRBV7-9 and J usage is TRBJ2-1; 8 positions match TRBD2. The length of the CDR3 is 12 residues. V shed 1 base, J shed 13 bases, and the junction held 3 bases outside the gene matches. Per germline, CDR1 SEHNR and CDR2 FQNEAQ (reference sequence). The CDR3 spells CASSLGGGTQFF. CDR3 coding DNA: TGTGCCAGCAGCTTAGGCGGGGGGACTCAGTTCTTC.

The table lists this clonotype with many counts. This chain's CDR3 is CSVVLTSGGSETQYF. In nucleotides, the CDR3 is TGCAGCGTTGTTTTAACTAGCGGGGGGTCGGAGACCCAGTACTTC. The V and J genes are TRBV29-1 and TRBJ2-5; TRBD2 agrees at 12 bases. Looked up from germline, CDR1 is SQVTM and CDR2 is ANQGSEA. Trimming removed 4 bases from V and 5 bases from J; junction bases left unmatched: 8. CDR3 length: 15 amino acids.

This clonotype turned up a few times. This chain uses TRBV19 with TRBJ2-3, with 7 positions matching TRBD2. Germline CDR1 and CDR2: LNHDA and SQIVND (reference sequence). The V gene end was trimmed by 5 bases and the J gene end by 1 base; junction bases not matched to a gene: 6. The CDR3 covers 15 residues. Written as DNA, the CDR3 is TGTGCCAGTAGTTATCGCCGGGGGGGCACAGATACGCAGTATTTT. Translation gives CASSYRRGGTDTQYF. Full variable domain (remainder filled in from reference TRBV19 and TRBJ2-3): DGGITQSPKYLFRKEGQNVTLSCEQNLNHDAMYWYRQDPGQGLRLIYYSQIVNDFQKGDIAEGYSVSREKKESFPLTVTSAQKNPTAFYLCASSYRRGGTDTQYFGPGTRLTVL.

This clonotype was found a few times. The rearrangement uses TRBV7-8 and TRBJ1-1; the D gene is possibly TRBD1 (6 bases). The germline CDR1 and CDR2 sequences are SGHVS and FQNEAQ. The V end was cut by 3 bases, the J end by 5 bases, with 16 bases between. This CDR3 comprises 15 residues. The CDR3 region is CASSLGGPVITEAFF. CDR3 coding DNA: TGTGCCAGCAGCTTGGGGGGGCCGGTGATAACTGAAGCTTTCTTT. Variable domain in full (rest from reference TRBV7-8 and TRBJ1-1): GAGVSQSPRYKVAKRGQDVALRCDPISGHVSLFWYQQALGQGPEFLTYFQNEAQLDKSGLPSDRFFAERPEGSVSTLKIQRTQQEDSAVYLCASSLGGPVITEAFFGQGTRLTVV.